This T cell receptor (beta chain) emerged from a study of blood T cell repertoires in COVID-19. Across the study: The United States, Italy and Spain were the sources of the acute and convalescent COVID-19 samples. Sample material is recorded as cDNA or gDNA derived from T cells, B-cell-depleted T cells, or PBMCs.

This CDR3 is built from 14 residues. Between the trimmed V and J ends, which lost 3 bases and 5 bases, there was a span of 8 bases. Per the germline V gene, CDR1 is LNHDA and CDR2 is SQIVND (reference sequence). The authors' processing: Reference gene primer amplification gave estimated nucleated cell counts. Assay used: immunoSEQ multiplex PCR; TCRdb lists only in-frame clones, some missing. The D gene and trimming were derived from the DNA, and the V and J assignments and clone size from that table. In the table there are about 150,000 clones, 65% to 85% of which are singletons. The receptor comes from a man aged 55 to 70 with active or convalescent COVID-19. This sequence joins TRBV19 and TRBJ1-6; D not certain. The material sequenced was peripheral blood. Here the CDR3 DNA reads TGTGCCAGTAGTATGGTCCAGAATAATTCACCCCTCCACTTT. This codes for CASSMVQNNSPLHF.